Listed here is a single TCR beta chain. A read error may be the cause here, since a much bigger clone is one base away. PCR was performed a second time for roughly 6 to 12 cycles using a sample-barcoded 5' primer and a J-beta primer mix. Each cDNA molecule received a tag from a template-switch adaptor that had 12 random nucleotides. TCRdb reprocessed the 5' RACE reads via MiXCR and lists one record per CDR3 protein. Among more than 800,000 distinct CDR3 sequences listed, 25% to 30% were seen once. This sample was taken from a study of blood T cells in healthy people across ages. In germline, CDR1 is DFQATT, CDR2 SNEGSKA (reference sequence). The CDR3 runs to 16 residues.

The TCR originated in a woman aged 80 or older in good health. The V gene is TRBV20-1, the J gene TRBJ2-3; D is perhaps TRBD2 (6 bases). The sample taken for sequencing was blood. In DNA, the CDR3 is TGCAGTGCTAGGTACCGCAGGGCGGGGTCCACAGATACGCGGTATTTT. Residues: CSARYRRAGSTDTRYF.